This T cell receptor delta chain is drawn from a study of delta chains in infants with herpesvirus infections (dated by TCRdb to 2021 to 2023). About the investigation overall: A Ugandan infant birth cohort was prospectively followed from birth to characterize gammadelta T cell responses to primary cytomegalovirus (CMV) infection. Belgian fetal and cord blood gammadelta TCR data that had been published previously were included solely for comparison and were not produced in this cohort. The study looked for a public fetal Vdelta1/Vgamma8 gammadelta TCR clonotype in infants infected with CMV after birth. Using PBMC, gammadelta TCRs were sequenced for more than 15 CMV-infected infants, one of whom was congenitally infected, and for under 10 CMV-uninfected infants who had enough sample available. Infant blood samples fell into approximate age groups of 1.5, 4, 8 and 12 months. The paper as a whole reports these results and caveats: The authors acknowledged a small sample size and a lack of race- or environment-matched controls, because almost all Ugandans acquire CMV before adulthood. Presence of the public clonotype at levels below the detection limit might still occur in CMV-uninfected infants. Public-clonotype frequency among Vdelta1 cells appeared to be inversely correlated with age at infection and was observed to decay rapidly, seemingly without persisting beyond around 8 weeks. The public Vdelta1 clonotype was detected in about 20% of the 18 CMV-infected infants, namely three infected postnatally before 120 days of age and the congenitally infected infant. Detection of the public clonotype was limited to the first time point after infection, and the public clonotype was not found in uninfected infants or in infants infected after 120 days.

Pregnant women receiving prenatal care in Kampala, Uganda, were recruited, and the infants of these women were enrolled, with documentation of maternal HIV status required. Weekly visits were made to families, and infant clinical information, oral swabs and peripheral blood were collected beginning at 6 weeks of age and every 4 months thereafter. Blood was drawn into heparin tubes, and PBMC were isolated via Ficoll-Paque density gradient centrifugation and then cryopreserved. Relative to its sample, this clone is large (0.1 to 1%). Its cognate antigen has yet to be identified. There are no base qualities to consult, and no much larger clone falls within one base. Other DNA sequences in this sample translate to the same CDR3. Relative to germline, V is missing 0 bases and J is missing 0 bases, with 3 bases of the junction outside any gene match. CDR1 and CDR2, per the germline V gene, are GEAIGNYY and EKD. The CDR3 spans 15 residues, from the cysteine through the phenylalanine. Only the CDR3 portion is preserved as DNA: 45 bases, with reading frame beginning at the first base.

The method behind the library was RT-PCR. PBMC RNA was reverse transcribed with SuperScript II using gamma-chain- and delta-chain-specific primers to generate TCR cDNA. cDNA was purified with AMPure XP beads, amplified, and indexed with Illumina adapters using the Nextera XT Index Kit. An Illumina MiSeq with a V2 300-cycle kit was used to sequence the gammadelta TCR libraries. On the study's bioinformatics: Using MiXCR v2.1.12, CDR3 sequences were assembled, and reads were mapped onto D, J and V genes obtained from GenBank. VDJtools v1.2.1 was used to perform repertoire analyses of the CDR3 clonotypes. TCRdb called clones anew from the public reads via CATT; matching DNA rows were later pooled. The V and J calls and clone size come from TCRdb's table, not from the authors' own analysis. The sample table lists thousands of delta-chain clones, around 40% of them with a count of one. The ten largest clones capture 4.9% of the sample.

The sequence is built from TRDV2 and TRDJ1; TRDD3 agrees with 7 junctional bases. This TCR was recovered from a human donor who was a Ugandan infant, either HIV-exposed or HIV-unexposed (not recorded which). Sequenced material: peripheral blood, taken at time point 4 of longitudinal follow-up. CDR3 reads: CACDTVGEYTDKLIF. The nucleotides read TGTGCCTGTGACACCGTGGGGGAGTACACCGATAAACTCATCTTT.